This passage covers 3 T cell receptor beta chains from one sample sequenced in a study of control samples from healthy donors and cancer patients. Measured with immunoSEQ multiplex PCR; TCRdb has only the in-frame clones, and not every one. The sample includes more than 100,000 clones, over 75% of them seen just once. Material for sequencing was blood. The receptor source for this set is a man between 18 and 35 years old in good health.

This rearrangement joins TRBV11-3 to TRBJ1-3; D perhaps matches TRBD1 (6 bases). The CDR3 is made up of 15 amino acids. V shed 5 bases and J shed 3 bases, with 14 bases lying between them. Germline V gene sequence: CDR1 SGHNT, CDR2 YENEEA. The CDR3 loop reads CASSTRDKFGNTIYF. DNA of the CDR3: TGTGCCAGCAGCACCCGGGACAAATTTGGAAACACCATATATTTT.

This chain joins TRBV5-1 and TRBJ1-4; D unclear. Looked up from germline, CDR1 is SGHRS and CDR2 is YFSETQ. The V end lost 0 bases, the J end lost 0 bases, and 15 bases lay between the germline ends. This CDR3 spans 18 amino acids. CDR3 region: CASSLVTDSFATNEKLFF. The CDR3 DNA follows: TGCGCCAGCAGCTTGGTAACGGACTCCTTTGCAACTAATGAAAAACTGTTTTTT.

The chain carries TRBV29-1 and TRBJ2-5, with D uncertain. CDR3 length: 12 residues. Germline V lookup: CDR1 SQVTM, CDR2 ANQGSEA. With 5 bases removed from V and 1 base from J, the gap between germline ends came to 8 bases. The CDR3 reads CSVLSLQETQYF. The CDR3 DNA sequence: TGCAGCGTTCTCAGCCTCCAAGAGACCCAGTACTTC.